This T cell receptor beta chain was sequenced for a study of identical twins. Study outcomes and limitations: Partly confounded zero-insertion analyses could result from invariant MAIT and iNKT cells. Twin pairs had excess sharing that was weaker in beta out-of-frame sequences.

A universal primer site was incorporated via template switching, and the cDNA contained unique molecular identifiers. TCRdb analysed the 5' RACE reads with MiXCR anew, one entry per CDR3 protein. Counted here are some 240,000 distinct CDR3 sequences, 10% to 13% occurring once; the ten biggest clones make up 10%. The V gene lost 2 bases and the J gene lost 0 bases, with 9 bases spanning the gap. Per the germline V gene, CDR1 is SGHRS and CDR2 is YFSETQ. The CDR3 runs to 16 residues. Healthy Caucasian individuals made up all the donors. This clonotype was found many times. The antigen is undetermined. This sequence originates from a man aged 45-65 years in good health. This rearrangement joins TRBV5-1 to TRBJ2-6; D unresolved. Sample: memory T cells sorted from blood. This CDR3 reads CASSFLDGSGANVLTF. In DNA form, the CDR3 reads TGCGCCAGCAGCTTCTTGGACGGCTCTGGGGCCAACGTCCTGACTTTC. Full variable domain (outside the CDR3, taken from reference TRBV5-1 and TRBJ2-6): KAGVTQTPRYLIKTRGQQVTLSCSPISGHRSVSWYQQTPGQGLQFLFEYFSETQRNKGNFPGRFSGRQFSNSRSEMNVSTLELGDSALYLCASSFLDGSGANVLTFGAGSRLTVL.